Sequencing of this T cell receptor (beta chain) was carried out in a study of blood T cells in healthy people across ages. Then a second PCR, running about 7 to 11 cycles, was carried out with a sample-barcoded 5' primer and a J-beta primer mix. A single record per CDR3 protein comes from TCRdb applying MiXCR to the 5' RACE reads. The profile shows around 1.5 million distinct CDR3 sequences, approximately 60% of them singletons. Trimming cost V 1 base and J 11 bases; bases outside gene matches: 11. The germline CDR1 and CDR2 sequences are SGHRS and YFSETQ. This CDR3 has 15 amino acids. The TCR originated in a young man in good health. The sample comprised blood. The chain links TRBV5-1 to TRBJ2-5; 10 bases agree with TRBD2. The CDR3 DNA is TGCGCCAGCAGCTTGTCTAGCGGGAGACAGAATGAGCAGTACTTC. It encodes CASSLSSGRQNEQYF.